Sequencing of this T cell receptor beta chain was carried out in a study of cytomegalovirus exposure and HLA in healthy donors. Study-wide results and caveats: Earlier analysis yielded a pattern in which most TCR beta V segments were productive about 90% or about 30% of the time.

For this clone: The target antigen is unknown.

The CDR3 spans 16 residues. Germline CDR1 reads SQVTM; CDR2 reads ANQGSEA. V gave up 6 bases and J gave up 0 bases; unmatched junction bases: 10. PCR involved 60 Vbeta and 13 Jbeta primers. Repertoires were generated with immunoSEQ multiplex PCR, while TCRdb's copy carries only in-frame clones and drops some. This sample has around 130,000 clones; approximately 65% occur once, and the top ten carry 6.5%. This receptor was obtained from an older woman in good health and CMV-seronegative. The V call is TRBV29-1, the J call TRBJ2-3, with 9 nucleotides matching TRBD1. The sample comprised PBMCs. The CDR3 DNA reads as TGCAGCGTAGGGGGGGTGGACAGGGGAAGCACAGATACGCAGTATTTT. Its translation: CSVGGVDRGSTDTQYF.